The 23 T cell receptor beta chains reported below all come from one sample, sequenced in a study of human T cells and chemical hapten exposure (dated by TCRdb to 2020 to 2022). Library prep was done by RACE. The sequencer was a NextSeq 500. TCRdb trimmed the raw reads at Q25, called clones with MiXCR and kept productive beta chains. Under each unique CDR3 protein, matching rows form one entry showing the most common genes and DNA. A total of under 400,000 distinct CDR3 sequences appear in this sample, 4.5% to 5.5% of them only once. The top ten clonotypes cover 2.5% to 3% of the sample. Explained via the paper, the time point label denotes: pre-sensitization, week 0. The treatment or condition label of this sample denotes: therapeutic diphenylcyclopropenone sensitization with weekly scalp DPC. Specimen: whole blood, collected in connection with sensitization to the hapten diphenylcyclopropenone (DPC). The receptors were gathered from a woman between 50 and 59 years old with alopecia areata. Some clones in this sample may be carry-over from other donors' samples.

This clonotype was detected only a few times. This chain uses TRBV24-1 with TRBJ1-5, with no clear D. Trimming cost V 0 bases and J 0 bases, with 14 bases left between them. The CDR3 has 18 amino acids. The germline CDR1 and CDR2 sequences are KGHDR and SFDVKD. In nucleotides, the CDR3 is TGTGCCACCAGTGATTTGCAACGCGGACTTTATAGCAATCAGCCCCAGCATTTT. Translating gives CATSDLQRGLYSNQPQHF.

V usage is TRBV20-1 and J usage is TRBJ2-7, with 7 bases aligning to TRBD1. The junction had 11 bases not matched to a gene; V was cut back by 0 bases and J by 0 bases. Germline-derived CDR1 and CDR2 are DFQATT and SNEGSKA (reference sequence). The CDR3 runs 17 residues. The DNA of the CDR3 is TGCAGTGCTAGAGATAATACCCCGGGACAGAGCTCCTACGAGCAGTACTTC. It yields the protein CSARDNTPGQSSYEQYF.

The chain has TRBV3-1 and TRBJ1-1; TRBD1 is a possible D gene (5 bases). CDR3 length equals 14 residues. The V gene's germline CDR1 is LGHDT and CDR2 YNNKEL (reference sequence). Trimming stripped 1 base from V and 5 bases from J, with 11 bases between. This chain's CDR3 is CASSQVEGRTEAFF. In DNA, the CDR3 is TGTGCCAGCAGCCAAGTCGAGGGGCGTACTGAAGCTTTCTTT. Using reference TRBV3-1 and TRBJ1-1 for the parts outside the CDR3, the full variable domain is DTAVSQTPKYLVTQMGNDKSIKCEQNLGHDTMYWYKQDSKKFLKIMFSYNNKELIINETVPNRFSPKSPDKAHLNLHINSLELGDSAVYFCASSQVEGRTEAFFGQGTRLTVV.

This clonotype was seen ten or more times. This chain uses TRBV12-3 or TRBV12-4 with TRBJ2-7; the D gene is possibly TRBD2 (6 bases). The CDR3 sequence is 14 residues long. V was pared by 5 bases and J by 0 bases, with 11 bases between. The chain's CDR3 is CASSGRGSSYEQYF. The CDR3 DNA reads TGTGCCAGCAGTGGCCGGGGGAGCTCCTACGAGCAGTACTTC.

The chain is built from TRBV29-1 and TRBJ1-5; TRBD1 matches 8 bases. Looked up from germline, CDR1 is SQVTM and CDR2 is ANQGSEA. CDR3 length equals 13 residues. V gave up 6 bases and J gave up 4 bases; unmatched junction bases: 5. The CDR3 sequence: CSVVRQGNQPQHF. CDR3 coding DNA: TGCAGCGTGGTGAGACAGGGGAATCAGCCCCAGCATTTT. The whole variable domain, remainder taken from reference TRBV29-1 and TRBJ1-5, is SAVISQKPSRDICQRGTSLTIQCQVDSQVTMMFWYRQQPGQSLTLIATANQGSEATYESGFVIDKFPISRPNLTFSTLTVSNMSPEDSSIYLCSVVRQGNQPQHFGDGTRLSIL.

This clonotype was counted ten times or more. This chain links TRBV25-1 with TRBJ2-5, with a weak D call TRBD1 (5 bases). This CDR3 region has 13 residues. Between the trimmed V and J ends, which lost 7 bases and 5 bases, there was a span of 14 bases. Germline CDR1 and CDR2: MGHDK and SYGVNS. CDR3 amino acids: CASTSSGFETQYF. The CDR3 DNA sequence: TGTGCCAGCACGTCCTCAGGGTTCGAGACCCAGTACTTC.

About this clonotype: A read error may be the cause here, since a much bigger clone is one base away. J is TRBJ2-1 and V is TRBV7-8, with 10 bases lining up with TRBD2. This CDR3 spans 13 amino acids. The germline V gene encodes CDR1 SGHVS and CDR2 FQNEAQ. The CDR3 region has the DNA TGTGCCAGCAGCTACAGCGGGAGGGCTGGACAGTCCTTC. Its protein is CASSYSGRAGQSF.

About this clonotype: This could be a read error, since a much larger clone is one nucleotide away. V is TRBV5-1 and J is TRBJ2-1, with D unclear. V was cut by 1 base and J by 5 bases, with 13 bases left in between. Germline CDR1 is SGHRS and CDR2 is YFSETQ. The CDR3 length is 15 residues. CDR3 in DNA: TGCGCCAGCAGCTTGTTAGTGGGTAGGGACAATGAGCAGTTCTTC. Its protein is CASSLLVGRDNEQFF.

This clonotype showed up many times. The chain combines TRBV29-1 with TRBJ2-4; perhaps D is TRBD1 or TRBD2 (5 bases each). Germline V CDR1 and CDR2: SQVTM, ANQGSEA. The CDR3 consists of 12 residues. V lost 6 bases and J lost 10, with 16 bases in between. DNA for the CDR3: TGCAGCGTGTCCGGGGACCCGGGGATTCAGTACTTC. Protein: CSVSGDPGIQYF. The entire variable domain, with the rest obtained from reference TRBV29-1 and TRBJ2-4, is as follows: SAVISQKPSRDICQRGTSLTIQCQVDSQVTMMFWYRQQPGQSLTLIATANQGSEATYESGFVIDKFPISRPNLTFSTLTVSNMSPEDSSIYLCSVSGDPGIQYFGAGTRLSVL.

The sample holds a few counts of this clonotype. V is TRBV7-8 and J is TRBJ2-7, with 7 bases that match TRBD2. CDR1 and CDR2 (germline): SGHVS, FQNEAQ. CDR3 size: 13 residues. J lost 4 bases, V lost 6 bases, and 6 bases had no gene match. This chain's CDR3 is CASRRRGEYEQYF. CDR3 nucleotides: TGTGCCAGCAGGCGACGGGGGGAGTACGAGCAGTACTTC.

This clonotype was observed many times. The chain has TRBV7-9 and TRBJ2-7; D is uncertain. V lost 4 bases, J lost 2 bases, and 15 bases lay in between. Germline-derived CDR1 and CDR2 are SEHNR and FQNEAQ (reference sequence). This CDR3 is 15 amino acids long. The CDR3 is CASSSRGTAPYEQYF. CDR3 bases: TGTGCCAGCAGCTCACGAGGAACAGCGCCCTACGAGCAGTACTTC. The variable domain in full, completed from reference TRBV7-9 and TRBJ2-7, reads DTGVSQNPRHKITKRGQNVTFRCDPISEHNRLYWYRQTLGQGPEFLTYFQNEAQLEKSRLLSDRFSAERPKGSFSTLEIQRTEQGDSAMYLCASSSRGTAPYEQYFGPGTRLTVT.

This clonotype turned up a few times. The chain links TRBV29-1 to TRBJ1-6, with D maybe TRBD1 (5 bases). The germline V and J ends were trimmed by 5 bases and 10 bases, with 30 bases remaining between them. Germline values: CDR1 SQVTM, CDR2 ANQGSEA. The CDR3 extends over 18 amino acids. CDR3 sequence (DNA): TGCAGCGTTCGTATCCCGCCAGGGAGGATCTTACGCAGGTCACCCCTCCACTTT. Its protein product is CSVRIPPGRILRRSPLHF.

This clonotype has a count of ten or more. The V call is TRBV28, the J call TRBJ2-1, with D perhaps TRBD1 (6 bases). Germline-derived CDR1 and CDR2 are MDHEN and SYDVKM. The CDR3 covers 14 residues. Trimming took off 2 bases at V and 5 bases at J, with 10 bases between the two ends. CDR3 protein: CASSLRGNHNEQFF. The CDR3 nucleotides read TGTGCCAGCAGTTTAAGGGGGAACCACAATGAGCAGTTCTTC.

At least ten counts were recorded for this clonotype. The chain's CDR3 is CASSLSPTESSYEQYF. The CDR3 nucleotides are TGCGCCAGCAGCCTCTCCCCTACGGAGAGCTCCTACGAGCAGTACTTC. This chain connects TRBV5-1 to TRBJ2-7; D unclear. The V end lost 4 bases, the J end lost 0 bases, and 17 bases lay between the germline ends. Germline V gene lookup returns CDR1 SGHRS and CDR2 YFSETQ. This CDR3 has 16 amino acids.

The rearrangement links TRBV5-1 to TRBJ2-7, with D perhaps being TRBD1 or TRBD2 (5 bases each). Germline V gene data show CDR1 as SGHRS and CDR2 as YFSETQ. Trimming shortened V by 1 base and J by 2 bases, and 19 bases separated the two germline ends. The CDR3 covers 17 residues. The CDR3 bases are TGCGCCAGCAGCTTGACGCTTACCGGGGCCCTGACCTACGAGCAGTACTTC. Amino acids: CASSLTLTGALTYEQYF.

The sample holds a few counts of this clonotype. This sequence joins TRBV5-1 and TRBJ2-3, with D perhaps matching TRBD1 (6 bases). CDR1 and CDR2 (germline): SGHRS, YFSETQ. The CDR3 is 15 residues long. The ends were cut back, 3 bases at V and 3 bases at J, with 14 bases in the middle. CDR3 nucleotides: TGCGCCAGCAGCTCCAGGGGATTTATAACAGATACGCAGTATTTT. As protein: CASSSRGFITDTQYF.

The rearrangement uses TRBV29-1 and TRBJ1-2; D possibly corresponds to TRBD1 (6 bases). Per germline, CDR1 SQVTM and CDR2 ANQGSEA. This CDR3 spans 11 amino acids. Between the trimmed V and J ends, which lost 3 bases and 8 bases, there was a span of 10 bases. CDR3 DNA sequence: TGCAGCGTTGAGGACAGCCGCGGCTACACCTTC. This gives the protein CSVEDSRGYTF. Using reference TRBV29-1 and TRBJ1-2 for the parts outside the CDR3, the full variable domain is SAVISQKPSRDICQRGTSLTIQCQVDSQVTMMFWYRQQPGQSLTLIATANQGSEATYESGFVIDKFPISRPNLTFSTLTVSNMSPEDSSIYLCSVEDSRGYTFGSGTRLTVV.

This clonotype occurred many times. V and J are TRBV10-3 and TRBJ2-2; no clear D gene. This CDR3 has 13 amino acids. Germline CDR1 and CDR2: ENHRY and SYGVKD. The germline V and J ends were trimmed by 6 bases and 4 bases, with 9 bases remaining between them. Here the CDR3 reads CAISYMSTGELFF. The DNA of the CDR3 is TGTGCCATCAGCTACATGTCCACCGGGGAGCTGTTTTTT.

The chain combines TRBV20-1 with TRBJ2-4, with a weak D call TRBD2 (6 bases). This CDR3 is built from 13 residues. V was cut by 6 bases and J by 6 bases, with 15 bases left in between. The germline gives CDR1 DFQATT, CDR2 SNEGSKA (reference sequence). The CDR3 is CSAPRISGNIQYF. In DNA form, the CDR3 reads TGCAGTGCCCCCCGGATTAGCGGAAACATTCAGTACTTC.

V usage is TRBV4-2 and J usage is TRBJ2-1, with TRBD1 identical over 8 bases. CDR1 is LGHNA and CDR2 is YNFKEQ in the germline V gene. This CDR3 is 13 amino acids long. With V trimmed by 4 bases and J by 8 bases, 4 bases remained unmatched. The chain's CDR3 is CASSRNRGDEQFF. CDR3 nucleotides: TGTGCCAGCAGCCGGAACAGGGGGGATGAGCAGTTCTTC.

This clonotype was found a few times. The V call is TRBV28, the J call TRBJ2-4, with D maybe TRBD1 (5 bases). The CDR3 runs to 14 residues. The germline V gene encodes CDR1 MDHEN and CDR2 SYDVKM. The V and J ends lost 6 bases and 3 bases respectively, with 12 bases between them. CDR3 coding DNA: TGTGCCAGCAGCCTGACAGATAACAAAAACATTCAGTACTTC. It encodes CASSLTDNKNIQYF.

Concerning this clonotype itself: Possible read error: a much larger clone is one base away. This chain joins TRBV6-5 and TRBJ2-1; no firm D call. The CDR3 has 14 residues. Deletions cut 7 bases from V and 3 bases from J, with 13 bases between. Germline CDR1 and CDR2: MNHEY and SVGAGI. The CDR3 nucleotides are TGTGCCAGCAATAGCTGGCGTTACTACAATGAGCAGTTCTTC. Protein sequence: CASNSWRYYNEQFF.

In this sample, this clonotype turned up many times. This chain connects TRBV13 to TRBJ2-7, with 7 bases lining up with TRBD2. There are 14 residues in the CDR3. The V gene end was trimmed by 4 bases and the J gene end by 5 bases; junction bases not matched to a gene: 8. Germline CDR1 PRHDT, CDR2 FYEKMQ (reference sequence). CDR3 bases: TGTGCCAGCAGCTGGCGGACTAGATCGCACGAGCAGTACTTC. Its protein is CASSWRTRSHEQYF.